This is a list of T cell receptor beta chains from one sample in a study of spatial heterogeneity in lung cancer. TCRdb independently ran MiXCR on the 5' RACE reads; one entry per CDR3 protein. Of under 20,000 distinct CDR3 sequences listed, 5% to 7% are singletons. The material sequenced was lung tumor tissue, taken at surgery. The receptors come from a female donor with early-stage non-small cell lung cancer. The CDR3 runs from the conserved cysteine through the conserved F or W. Fields, in order: CDR3 protein, CDR3 DNA, clone size, J gene, D gene, V gene. D genes are given only for firm matches. Where a row states a size, it is once, few, many or the class of an expanded clone; other rows omit it.

CSARDVGRRGDEQYF | TGCAGTGCTAGAGATGTTGGCCGACGAGGGGACGAGCAGTACTTC | many | TRBJ2-7 | - | TRBV20-1
CAISEGGIAKNIQYF | TGTGCCATCAGTGAGGGGGGGATAGCCAAAAACATTCAGTACTTC | - | TRBJ2-4 | - | TRBV10-3
CASSPKRGRAHTGELFF | TGTGCCAGCAGTCCAAAGCGCGGGAGGGCGCACACCGGGGAGCTGTTTTTT | - | TRBJ2-2 | TRBD2 | TRBV7-8
CASSWGQGLFF | TGTGCCAGCAGTTGGGGACAGGGACTGTTTTTT | many | TRBJ1-4 | TRBD1 | TRBV2
CSVAPGQAEEKLFF | TGCAGCGTCGCGCCGGGACAGGCGGAAGAAAAACTGTTTTTT | many | TRBJ1-4 | TRBD1 | TRBV29-1
CASSLGGSERYNEQFF | TGTGCCAGCAGCTTAGGTGGCAGCGAGCGGTACAATGAGCAGTTCTTC | - | TRBJ2-1 | - | TRBV11-2
CATSSSGESYNEQFF | TGTGCCACCAGTTCCAGCGGGGAATCCTACAATGAGCAGTTCTTC | medium-sized | TRBJ2-1 | TRBD2 | TRBV24-1
CASSLGMGNEQFF | TGTGCCAGCAGCTTAGGAATGGGCAATGAGCAGTTCTTC | many | TRBJ2-1 | - | TRBV7-8
CASSFGDPSTDTQYF | TGTGCCAGCAGTTTTGGGGACCCTAGCACAGATACGCAGTATTTT | few | TRBJ2-3 | - | TRBV12-3/TRBV12-4
CASSVTGNQETQYF | TGTGCCAGCAGCGTGACAGGGAACCAAGAGACCCAGTACTTC | many | TRBJ2-5 | TRBD1 | TRBV5-6